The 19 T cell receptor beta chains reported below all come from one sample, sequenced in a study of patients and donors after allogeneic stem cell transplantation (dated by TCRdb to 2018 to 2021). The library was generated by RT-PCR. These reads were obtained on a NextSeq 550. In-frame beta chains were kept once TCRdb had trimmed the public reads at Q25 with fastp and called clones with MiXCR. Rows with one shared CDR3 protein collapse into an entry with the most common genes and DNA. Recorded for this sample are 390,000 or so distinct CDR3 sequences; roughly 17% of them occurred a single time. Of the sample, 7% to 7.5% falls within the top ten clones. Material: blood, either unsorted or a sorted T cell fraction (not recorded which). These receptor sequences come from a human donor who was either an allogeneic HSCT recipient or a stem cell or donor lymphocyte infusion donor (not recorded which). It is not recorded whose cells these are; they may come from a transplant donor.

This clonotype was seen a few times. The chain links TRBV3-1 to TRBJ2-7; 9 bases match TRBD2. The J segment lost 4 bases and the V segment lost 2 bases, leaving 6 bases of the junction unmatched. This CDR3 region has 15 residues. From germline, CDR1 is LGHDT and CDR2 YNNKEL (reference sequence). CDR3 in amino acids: CASSQTASGNYEQYF. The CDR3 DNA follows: TGTGCCAGCAGCCAAACCGCTAGCGGGAATTACGAGCAGTACTTC.

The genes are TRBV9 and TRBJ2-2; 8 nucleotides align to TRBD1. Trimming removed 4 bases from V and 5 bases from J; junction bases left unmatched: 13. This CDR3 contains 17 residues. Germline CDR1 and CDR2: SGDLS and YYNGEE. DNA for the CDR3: TGTGCCAGCAGCCTAGAGGGACAGGTAAAAGGAACCGGGGAGCTGTTTTTT. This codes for CASSLEGQVKGTGELFF.

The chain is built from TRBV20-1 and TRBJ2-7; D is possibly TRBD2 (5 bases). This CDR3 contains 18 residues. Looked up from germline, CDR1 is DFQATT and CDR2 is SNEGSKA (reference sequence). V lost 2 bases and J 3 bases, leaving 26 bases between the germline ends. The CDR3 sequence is CSARRSPKTYTRDYEQYF. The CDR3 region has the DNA TGCAGTGCTAGACGATCCCCAAAGACCTATACTAGGGACTACGAGCAGTACTTC.

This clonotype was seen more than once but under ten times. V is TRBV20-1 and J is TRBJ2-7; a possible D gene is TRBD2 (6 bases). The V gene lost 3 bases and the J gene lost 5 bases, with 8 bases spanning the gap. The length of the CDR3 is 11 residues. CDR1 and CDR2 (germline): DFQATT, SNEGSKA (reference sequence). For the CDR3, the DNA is TGCAGTGCTAGTGGGGAGGACGAGCAGTACTTC. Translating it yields CSASGEDEQYF.

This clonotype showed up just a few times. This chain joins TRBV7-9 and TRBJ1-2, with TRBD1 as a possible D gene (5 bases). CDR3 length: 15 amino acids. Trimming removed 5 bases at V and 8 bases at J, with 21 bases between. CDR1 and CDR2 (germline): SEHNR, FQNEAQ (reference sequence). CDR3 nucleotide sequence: TGTGCCAGCAGCCGACGAATCCCTGACAGTGAGGGCTACACCTTC. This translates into CASSRRIPDSEGYTF.

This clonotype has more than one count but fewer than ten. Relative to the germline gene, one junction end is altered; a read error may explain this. CDR3 DNA sequence: TGTGCCAGCAGCAGGGGACCCCTCTTC. It codes for CASSRGPLF. The chain is built from TRBV5-6 and TRBJ2-7; the D gene could be TRBD1 or TRBD2 (5 bases each). This CDR3 has 9 amino acids. Germline CDR1 and CDR2: SGHDT and YYEEEE.

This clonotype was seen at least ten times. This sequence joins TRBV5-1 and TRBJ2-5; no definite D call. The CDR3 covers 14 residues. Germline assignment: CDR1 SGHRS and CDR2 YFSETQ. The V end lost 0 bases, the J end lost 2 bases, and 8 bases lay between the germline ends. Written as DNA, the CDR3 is TGCGCCAGCAGCTTGGGGTCAAAACAAGAGACCCAGTACTTC. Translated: CASSLGSKQETQYF.

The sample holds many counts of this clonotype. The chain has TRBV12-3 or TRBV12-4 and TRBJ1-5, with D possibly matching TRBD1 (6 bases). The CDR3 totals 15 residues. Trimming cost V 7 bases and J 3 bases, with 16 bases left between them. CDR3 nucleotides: TGTGCCAGCACTAAACTCAGGGGTCCCAATCAGCCCCAGCATTTT. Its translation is CASTKLRGPNQPQHF.

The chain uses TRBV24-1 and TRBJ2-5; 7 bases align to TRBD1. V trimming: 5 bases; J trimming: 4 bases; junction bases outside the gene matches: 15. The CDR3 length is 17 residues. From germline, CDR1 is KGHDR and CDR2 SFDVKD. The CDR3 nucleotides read TGTGCCACCAGTGGTACCATGCGGCAGGGGGTACGAGAGACCCAGTACTTC. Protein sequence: CATSGTMRQGVRETQYF.

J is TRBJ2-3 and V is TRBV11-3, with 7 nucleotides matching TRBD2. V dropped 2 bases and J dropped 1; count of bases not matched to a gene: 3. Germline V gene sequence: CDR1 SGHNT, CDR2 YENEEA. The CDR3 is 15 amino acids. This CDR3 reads CASSLFTSGTDTQYF. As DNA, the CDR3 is TGTGCCAGCAGCTTATTTACTAGCGGCACAGATACGCAGTATTTT.

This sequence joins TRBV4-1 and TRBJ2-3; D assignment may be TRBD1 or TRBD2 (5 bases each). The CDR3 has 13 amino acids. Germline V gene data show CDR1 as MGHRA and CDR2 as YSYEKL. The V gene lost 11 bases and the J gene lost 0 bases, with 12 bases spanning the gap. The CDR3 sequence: CAGRDLSTDTQYF. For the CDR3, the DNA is TGCGCCGGACGGGACCTTAGCACAGATACGCAGTATTTT.

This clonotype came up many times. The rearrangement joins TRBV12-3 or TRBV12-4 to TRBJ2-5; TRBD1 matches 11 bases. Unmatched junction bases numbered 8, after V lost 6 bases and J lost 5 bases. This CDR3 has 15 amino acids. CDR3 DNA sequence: TGTGCCAGCAGGGGGACAGGGGGGATGGAGGAGACCCAGTACTTC. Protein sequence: CASRGTGGMEETQYF.

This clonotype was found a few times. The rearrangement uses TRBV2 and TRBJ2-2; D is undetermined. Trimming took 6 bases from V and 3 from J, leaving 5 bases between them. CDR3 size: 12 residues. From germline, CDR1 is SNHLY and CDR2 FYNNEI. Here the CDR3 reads CASRPYTGELFF. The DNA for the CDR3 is TGTGCCAGCAGGCCTTACACCGGGGAGCTGTTTTTT.

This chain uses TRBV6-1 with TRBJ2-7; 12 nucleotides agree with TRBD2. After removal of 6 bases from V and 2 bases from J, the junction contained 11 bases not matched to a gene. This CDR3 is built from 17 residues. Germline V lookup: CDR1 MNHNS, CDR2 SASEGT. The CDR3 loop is CASRRETSGSSTYEQYF. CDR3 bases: TGTGCCAGCAGAAGGGAGACTAGCGGGAGTTCAACCTACGAGCAGTACTTC.

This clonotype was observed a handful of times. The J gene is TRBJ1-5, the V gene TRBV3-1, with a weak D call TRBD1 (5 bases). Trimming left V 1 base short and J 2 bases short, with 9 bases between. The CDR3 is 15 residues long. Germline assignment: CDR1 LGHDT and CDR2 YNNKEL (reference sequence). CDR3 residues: CASSQVGTGNQPQHF. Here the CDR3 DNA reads TGTGCCAGCAGCCAAGTAGGGACGGGCAATCAGCCCCAGCATTTT.

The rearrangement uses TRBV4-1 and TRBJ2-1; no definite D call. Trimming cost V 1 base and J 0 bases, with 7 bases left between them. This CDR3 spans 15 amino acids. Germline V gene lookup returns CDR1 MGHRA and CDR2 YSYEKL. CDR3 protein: CASSQVVRSYNEQFF. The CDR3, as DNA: TGCGCCAGCAGCCAAGTTGTCCGCTCCTACAATGAGCAGTTCTTC.

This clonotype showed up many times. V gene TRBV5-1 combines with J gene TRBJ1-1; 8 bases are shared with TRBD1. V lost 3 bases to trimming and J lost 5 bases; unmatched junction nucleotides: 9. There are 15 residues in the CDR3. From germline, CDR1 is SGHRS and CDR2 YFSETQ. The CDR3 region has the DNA TGCGCCAGCAGCTGGCGGCGGGACAGGATGACTGAAGCTTTCTTT. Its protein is CASSWRRDRMTEAFF.

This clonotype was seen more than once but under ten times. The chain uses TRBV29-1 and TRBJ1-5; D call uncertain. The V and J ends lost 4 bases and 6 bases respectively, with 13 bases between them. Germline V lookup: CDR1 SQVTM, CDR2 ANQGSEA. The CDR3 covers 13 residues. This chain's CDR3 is CSVGPGLTQPQHF. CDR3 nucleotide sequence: TGCAGCGTTGGCCCGGGCTTAACTCAGCCCCAGCATTTT. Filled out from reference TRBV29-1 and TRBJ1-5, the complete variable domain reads SAVISQKPSRDICQRGTSLTIQCQVDSQVTMMFWYRQQPGQSLTLIATANQGSEATYESGFVIDKFPISRPNLTFSTLTVSNMSPEDSSIYLCSVGPGLTQPQHFGDGTRLSIL.

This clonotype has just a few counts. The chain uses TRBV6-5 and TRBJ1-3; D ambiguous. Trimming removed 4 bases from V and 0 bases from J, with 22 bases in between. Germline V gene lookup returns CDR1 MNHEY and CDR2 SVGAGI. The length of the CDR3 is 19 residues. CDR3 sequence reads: CASSLIFENNDPSGNTIYF. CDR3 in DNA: TGTGCCAGCAGTTTAATTTTCGAGAATAACGACCCCTCTGGAAACACCATATATTTT.